The clone carrying this T cell receptor (beta chain) showed up just a few times. The PCR contained 60 Vbeta and 13 Jbeta primers. Clones were read by immunoSEQ multiplex PCR, and TCRdb kept only the in-frame ones, dropping some. The profile shows some 120,000 clones, 8.5% to 10% of them singletons. The CDR3 extends over 15 amino acids. The trim removed 3 bases at V and 5 bases at J, leaving 8 bases unmatched. CDR1 is SGHRS and CDR2 is YFSETQ in the germline V gene. This sample stems from a study of cytomegalovirus exposure and HLA in healthy donors. The specimen was PBMCs. The V gene is TRBV5-1, the J gene TRBJ1-1; 9 nucleotides align to TRBD1. The clonotype originates from a man under 40 in good health and CMV-seronegative. Here the CDR3 DNA reads TGCGCCAGCAGCTGGAGAACAGGGGGCGGGACTGAAGCTTTCTTT. Translating gives CASSWRTGGGTEAFF.